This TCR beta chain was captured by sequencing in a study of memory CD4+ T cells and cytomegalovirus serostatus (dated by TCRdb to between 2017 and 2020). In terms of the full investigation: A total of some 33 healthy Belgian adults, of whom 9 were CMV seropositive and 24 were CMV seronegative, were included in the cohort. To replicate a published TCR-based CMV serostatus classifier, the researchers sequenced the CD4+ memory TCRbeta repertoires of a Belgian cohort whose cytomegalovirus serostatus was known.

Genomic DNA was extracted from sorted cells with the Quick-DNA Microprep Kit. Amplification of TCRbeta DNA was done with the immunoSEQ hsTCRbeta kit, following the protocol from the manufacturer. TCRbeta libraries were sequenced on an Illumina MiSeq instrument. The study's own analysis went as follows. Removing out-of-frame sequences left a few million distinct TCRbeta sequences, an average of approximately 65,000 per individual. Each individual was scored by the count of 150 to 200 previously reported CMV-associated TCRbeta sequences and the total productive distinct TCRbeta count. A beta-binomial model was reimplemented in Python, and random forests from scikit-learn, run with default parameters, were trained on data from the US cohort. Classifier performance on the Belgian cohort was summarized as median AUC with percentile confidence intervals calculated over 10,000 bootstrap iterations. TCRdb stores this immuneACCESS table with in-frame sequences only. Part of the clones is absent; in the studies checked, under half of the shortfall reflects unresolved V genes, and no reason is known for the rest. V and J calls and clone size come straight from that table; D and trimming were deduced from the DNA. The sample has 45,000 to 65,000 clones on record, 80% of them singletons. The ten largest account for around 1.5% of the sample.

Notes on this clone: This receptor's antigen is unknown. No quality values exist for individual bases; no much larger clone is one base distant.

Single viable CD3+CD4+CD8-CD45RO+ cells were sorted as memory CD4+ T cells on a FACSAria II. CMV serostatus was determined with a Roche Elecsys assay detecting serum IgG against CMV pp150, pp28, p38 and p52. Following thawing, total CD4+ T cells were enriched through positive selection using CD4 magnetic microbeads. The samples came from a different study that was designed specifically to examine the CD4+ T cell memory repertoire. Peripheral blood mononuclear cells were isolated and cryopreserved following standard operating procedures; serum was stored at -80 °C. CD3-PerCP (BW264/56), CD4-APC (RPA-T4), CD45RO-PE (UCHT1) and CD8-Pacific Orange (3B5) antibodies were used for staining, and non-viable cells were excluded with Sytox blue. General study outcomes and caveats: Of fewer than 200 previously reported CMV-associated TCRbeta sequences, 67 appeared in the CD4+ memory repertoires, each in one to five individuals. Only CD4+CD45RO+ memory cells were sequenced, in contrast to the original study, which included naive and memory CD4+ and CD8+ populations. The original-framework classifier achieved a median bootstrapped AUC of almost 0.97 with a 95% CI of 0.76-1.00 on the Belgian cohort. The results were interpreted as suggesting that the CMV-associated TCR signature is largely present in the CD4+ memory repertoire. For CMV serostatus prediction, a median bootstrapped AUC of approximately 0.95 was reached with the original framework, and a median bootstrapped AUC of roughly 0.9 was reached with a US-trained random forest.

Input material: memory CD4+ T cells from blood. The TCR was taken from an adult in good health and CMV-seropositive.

The CDR3 region: CATSRLRTLQETQYF. The DNA sequence is as follows: TGTGCCACCAGCAGACTGAGGACTTTACAAGAGACCCAGTACTTC. The sequence is built from TRBV15 and TRBJ2-5; the D region possibly corresponds to TRBD2 (5 bases align). V and J are truncated by 2 bases and 2 bases respectively, leaving an intervening sequence of 12 bases. Spanning cysteine to phenylalanine, the CDR3 consists of 15 amino acids. Of all the DNA, just the CDR3 is kept, 45 bases in frame from base 1. In the germline V gene (reference sequence), CDR1 corresponds to LNHNV and CDR2 to YYDKDF. Extended through the reference TRBV15 and TRBJ2-5 proteins, this CDR3 yields the full variable domain: DAMVIQNPRYQVTQFGKPVTLSCSQTLNHNVMYWYQQKSSQAPKLLFHYYDKDFNNEADTPDNFQSRRPNTSFCFLDIRSPGLGDTAMYLCATSRLRTLQETQYFGPGTRLLVL.